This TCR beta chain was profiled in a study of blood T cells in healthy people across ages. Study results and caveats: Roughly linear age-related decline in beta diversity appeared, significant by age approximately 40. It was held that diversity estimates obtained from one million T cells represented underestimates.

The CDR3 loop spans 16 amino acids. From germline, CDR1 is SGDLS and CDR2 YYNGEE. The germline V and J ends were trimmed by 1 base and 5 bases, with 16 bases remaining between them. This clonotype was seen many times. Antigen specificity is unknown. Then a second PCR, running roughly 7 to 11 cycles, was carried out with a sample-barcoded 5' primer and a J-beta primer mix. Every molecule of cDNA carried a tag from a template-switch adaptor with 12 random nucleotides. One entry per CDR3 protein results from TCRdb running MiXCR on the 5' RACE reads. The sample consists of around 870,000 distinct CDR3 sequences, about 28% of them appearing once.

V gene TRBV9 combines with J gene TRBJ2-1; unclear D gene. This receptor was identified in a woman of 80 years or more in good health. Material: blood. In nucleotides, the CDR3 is TGTGCCAGCAGCGTATCGGTGCAGTGGAAGCACAATGAGCAGTTCTTC. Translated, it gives CASSVSVQWKHNEQFF.